Listed here are 23 T cell receptor delta chains from one sample, sequenced in a study of gamma-delta T cells after stem cell transplantation. TCRdb re-called the RT-PCR reads using CATT. In the table there are fewer than 2,500 delta-chain clones, under 4% of which are singletons. Sequencing was carried out using gamma-delta T cells. The receptors were gathered from a human donor. It is not recorded whose cells these are; they may come from a transplant donor.

The sample holds a few counts of this clone. The chain recombines TRDV2 with TRDJ1, with 12 bases that match TRDD3. This CDR3 comprises 20 residues. The V gene's germline CDR1 is GEAIGNYY and CDR2 EKD. Unmatched junction bases numbered 18, after V lost 5 bases and J lost 0 bases. CDR3 sequence (DNA): TGTGCCTGTGGCAAAATCGACACCCGCTGGGGGATACGAAACACCGATAAACTCATCTTT. It encodes CACGKIDTRWGIRNTDKLIF.

This clone was observed a handful of times. This probably arose from a read error, given a far larger clone one base away. The chain has TRDV2 and TRDJ1; 7 nucleotides line up with TRDD3. The CDR3 sequence is 13 residues long. Germline V gene data show CDR1 as GEAIGNYY and CDR2 as EKD. Losses at the gene ends were 2 bases for V and 2 bases for J; bases not matched to a gene: 1. CDR3 region: CACDRIRTDKLIF. The CDR3 coding sequence is TGTGCCTGTGACAGGATACGAACCGATAAACTCATCTTT.

This clone was counted between two and nine times. The protein in TCRdb stems from a much larger clone and differs at residue 13 from this DNA's translation, likely a read error; here the protein is translated from the DNA. This chain uses TRDV2 with TRDJ1; TRDD3 matches at 8 bases. The CDR3 covers 19 residues. With 0 bases clipped from V and 2 bases from J, the junction kept 16 bases outside the gene matches. Germline V CDR1 and CDR2: GEAIGNYY, EKD. CDR3 sequence (DNA): TGTGCCTGTGACACCCTCGTACTGGGGGCCCCGGAGAGTACCGATAAACTCATCTTT. Translating it yields CACDTLVLGAPESTDKLIF.

On this clone itself: TCRdb's protein for this DNA is that of a much larger clone and differs from the translation at residue 7, likely a read error; the protein shown is the DNA translation. The V call is TRDV2, the J call TRDJ1; 11 bases align to TRDD3. The CDR3 covers 21 residues. Germline assignment: CDR1 GEAIGNYY and CDR2 EKD. V lost 2 bases to trimming and J lost 1 base; unmatched junction nucleotides: 20. The CDR3 region has the DNA TGTGCCTGTGACATGTTAATGGGGGATACGCGACTAACAGGGTTCACCGATAAACTCATCTTT. Translation gives CACDMLMGDTRLTGFTDKLIF.

Regarding this clone: This likely stems from a read error, as it lies one base from a far larger clone. Other DNA sequences in the same sample also yield this CDR3. The chain couples TRDV2 to TRDJ1, with 9 nucleotides matching TRDD3. Germline V gene lookup returns CDR1 GEAIGNYY and CDR2 EKD. The CDR3 is 18 amino acids. The CDR3 loop reads CACDTVVGTGGPTDKLIF. The CDR3 nucleotides read TGCGCCTGTGACACCGTGGTGGGTACTGGGGGACCCACCGATAAACTCATCTTT.

As to this clone: TCRdb records a much larger clone's protein for this DNA, with a difference at residue 4 that likely arises from a read error; the protein given is the translation of the DNA. The genes are TRDV2 and TRDJ1; 9 bases fit TRDD3. The junction had 9 bases not matched to a gene; V was cut back by 6 bases and J by 5 bases. The CDR3 has 14 residues. The germline V gene encodes CDR1 GEAIGNYY and CDR2 EKD. The CDR3 coding sequence is TGTGCCTGTCCATACTGGGGGAAAAAGGATAAACTCATCTTT. This codes for CACPYWGKKDKLIF.

By share, this clone counts as medium-sized (0.01 to 0.1%). This may arise from a read error, as a much more abundant clone is one base away. Other DNA sequences in this specimen translate into the identical CDR3. The genes are TRDV2 and TRDJ1; a weak D match, TRDD3 (6 bases). Germline CDR1 GEAIGNYY, CDR2 EKD. The CDR3 is made up of 14 amino acids. This chain's CDR3 is CACDILGGADKLIF. The CDR3 DNA reads TGTGCCTGTGACATCTTGGGGGGCGCCGACAAACTCATCTTT.

To note about this clone: The protein TCRdb lists belongs to a much larger clone and differs from this DNA's translation at residue 3, which points to a read error; the protein shown is made from the DNA. This chain links TRDV1 with TRDJ1, with D possibly matching TRDD3 (6 bases). The CDR3 has 15 residues. CDR1 TSWWSYY and CDR2 QGS come from the germline V gene. The CDR3 bases are TGTGCTCCTGGGGAAATTCCAGAGTCGACCGATAAACTCATCTTT. Translation gives CAPGEIPESTDKLIF.

Of note for this clone: One base separates it from a far larger clone, so it is likely a read error. The sample holds other DNA sequences that translate to the same CDR3. V usage is TRDV2 and J usage is TRDJ3, with 10 bases lining up with TRDD3. The CDR3 spans 20 residues. CDR1 and CDR2 from the germline V gene are GEAIGNYY and EKD. This CDR3 reads CACDTVLGDDSSWDTRQMFF. CDR3 nucleotide sequence: TGTGCCTGTGACACCGTACTGGGGGATGACAGCTCCTGGGACACCCGACAGATGTTTTTT.

Remarks on this clone: TCRdb's protein for this DNA is that of a much larger clone and differs from the translation at residue 3, likely a read error; the protein shown is the DNA translation. This rearrangement joins TRDV2 to TRDJ3; D unclear. This CDR3 region has 18 residues. Germline CDR1 and CDR2: GEAIGNYY and EKD. The CDR3 nucleotides read TGTGCCCGTGACACCTTAAGTGGGAGTTCCTGGGACACCCGACAGATGTTTTTC. Protein product: CARDTLSGSSWDTRQMFF.

As to this clone: A far more abundant clone sits one base away, making this likely a read error. The chain recombines TRDV2 with TRDJ3; 12 nucleotides match TRDD3. The CDR3 is 23 residues long. The trim removed 2 bases at V and 2 bases at J, leaving 18 bases unmatched. Germline V gene sequence: CDR1 GEAIGNYY, CDR2 EKD. CDR3 in amino acids: CACDIVLTGGYPVGPWDTRQMFF. The CDR3 nucleotides are TGTGCCTGTGACATCGTGTTGACTGGGGGATACCCTGTGGGCCCCTGGGACACCCGACAGATGTTTTTC.

This clone was picked up a small number of times. The protein given by TCRdb reflects a much larger clone and differs at residue 4 from this DNA's translation, likely from a read error; the protein shown is the DNA's translation. The chain links TRDV2 to TRDJ1; TRDD3 aligns across 8 bases. Germline V gene lookup returns CDR1 GEAIGNYY and CDR2 EKD. The CDR3 totals 15 residues. The CDR3 region has the DNA TGTGCCTGTGGCACCGTATCCTCACTGGGGGGCAAACTCATCTTT. It specifies CACGTVSSLGGKLIF.

Worth noting for this clone: This sequence is one base from a far larger clone and is likely a read error. This chain uses TRDV2 with TRDJ1; 9 nucleotides line up with TRDD2. Trimming removed 3 bases from V and 0 bases from J; junction bases left unmatched: 16. Germline CDR1 reads GEAIGNYY; CDR2 reads EKD. This CDR3 is built from 19 residues. CDR3 nucleotides: TGTGCCTGTGACTCCCTTCCTACTGAACTGGGGCCCAACACCGATAAACTCATCTTT. Its translation is CACDSLPTELGPNTDKLIF.

This clone was counted only a few times. TCRdb attributes to this sequence the protein of a much larger clone, which differs from the DNA translation at residue 7; a read error is likely, and the protein displayed is translated from the DNA. The chain has TRDV2 and TRDJ1; D gene ambiguous. The CDR3 contains 16 residues. V dropped 2 bases and J dropped 0 bases, with 15 bases sitting between them. Germline lookup yields CDR1 GEAIGNYY and CDR2 EKD. This chain's CDR3 is CACDRLEELYTDKLIF. As DNA, the CDR3 is TGTGCCTGTGACAGGCTGGAGGAACTGTACACCGATAAACTCATCTTT.

Turning to this clone: A single base separates this from a much larger clone, so it may be a read error. The same CDR3 is also encoded by other DNA sequences in this sample. Here the CDR3 reads CACDRLGDMYTDKLIF. CDR3 bases: TGTGCCTGTGACAGGCTGGGGGATATGTACACCGATAAACTCATCTTT. The chain joins TRDV2 to TRDJ1, with 10 bases lining up with TRDD3. Trimming took 2 bases from V and 0 from J; bases not matched to a gene: 5. Germline V CDR1 and CDR2: GEAIGNYY, EKD. CDR3 length: 16 amino acids.

This clone is large in the sample. The sample contains more than one DNA sequence encoding this CDR3. V usage is TRDV2 and J usage is TRDJ1, with TRDD3 matching over 10 bases. The germline V gene encodes CDR1 GEAIGNYY and CDR2 EKD. The CDR3 loop spans 16 amino acids. Trimming at V came to 4 bases and at J to 0 bases, leaving 7 bases not matched to a gene. In nucleotides, the CDR3 is TGTGCCTGTGATGCTCTACTGGGGGATTACACCGATAAACTCATCTTT. As protein: CACDALLGDYTDKLIF.

By frequency in the sample, this clone is medium-sized. The chain combines TRDV2 with TRDJ1; 10 bases map to TRDD3. The CDR3 runs 16 residues. Germline V gives CDR1 GEAIGNYY, CDR2 EKD. The V gene end was trimmed by 1 base and the J gene end by 2 bases; junction bases not matched to a gene: 6. The CDR3 coding sequence is TGTGCCTGTGACACGGTAGTACTGGGGGATACCGATAAACTCATCTTT. As protein: CACDTVVLGDTDKLIF.

This clone has only a few counts. Just one base apart from a much larger clone, this may be a read error. V and J are TRDV2 and TRDJ1; tentatively, D is TRDD3 (5 bases). The CDR3 spans 16 residues. V gave up 0 bases and J gave up 1 base, with 14 bases separating them. Per the germline V gene, CDR1 is GEAIGNYY and CDR2 is EKD. Written as DNA, the CDR3 is TGTGCCTGTGACACCGTCGTGGGAGGGGGCACCGATAAACTCATCTTT. This sequence encodes CACDTVVGGGTDKLIF.

By share of the sample, this clone is large. Within the sample, other DNA sequences also encode this same CDR3. The gene calls are TRDV2 and TRDJ1; 8 bases line up with TRDD3. The CDR3 is 17 amino acids. The V gene's germline CDR1 is GEAIGNYY and CDR2 EKD. The J segment lost 0 bases and the V segment lost 0 bases, leaving 8 bases of the junction unmatched. The CDR3: CACDTVTGGLYTDKLIF. CDR3 DNA: TGTGCCTGTGACACCGTTACTGGGGGGCTCTACACCGATAAACTCATCTTT.

There are a few counts of this clone. This likely came from a read error, as a far larger clone is one base away. This chain uses TRDV2 with TRDJ1; TRDD3 agrees at 12 bases. V shed 3 bases and J 0 bases; nucleotides not matched to a gene: 25. Germline CDR1 GEAIGNYY, CDR2 EKD. The CDR3 is 23 amino acids. Written as DNA, the CDR3 is TGTGCCTGTGACTCCATTCCCGAGGCTGGGGGATACGCAGTTCAGGGGTACACCGATAAACTCATCTTT. This translates into CACDSIPEAGGYAVQGYTDKLIF.

This clone rates as medium-sized. This chain connects TRDV2 to TRDJ1, with unresolved D. V was pared by 0 bases and J by 2 bases, with 12 bases between. The CDR3 spans 15 residues. Germline values: CDR1 GEAIGNYY, CDR2 EKD. The CDR3: CACDTLALNTDKLIF. The DNA for the CDR3 is TGTGCCTGTGACACCCTGGCCCTCAATACCGATAAACTCATCTTT.

In this sample, this clone turned up a few times. TCRdb has a much larger clone's protein, which differs at residue 8 from the translation of this DNA, likely because of a read error; what is shown is the protein translated from the DNA. CDR3 residues: CACDSLGAYTDKLIF. CDR3 nucleotide sequence: TGTGCCTGTGACTCGTTGGGGGCGTACACCGATAAACTCATCTTT. The chain carries TRDV2 and TRDJ1; D perhaps matches TRDD3 (6 bases). Trimming removed 3 bases at V and 0 bases at J, with 13 bases between. Germline CDR1 and CDR2: GEAIGNYY and EKD. The CDR3 loop spans 15 amino acids.

CDR3 amino acids: CACSELTSYGTGGHTDKLIF. CDR3 coding DNA: TGTGCCTGTTCCGAACTCACTTCCTACGGGACTGGGGGACACACCGATAAACTCATCTTT. V and J are TRDV2 and TRDJ1; possibly TRDD3 for D (9 bases). V was clipped by 6 bases and J by 0 bases, with 31 bases between them. The CDR3 has 20 residues. Germline CDR1 reads GEAIGNYY; CDR2 reads EKD.